These T cell receptor beta chains were read from a single sample in a study of regulatory T cells in long-lasting Graves disease. TCRdb processed the multiplex PCR reads anew with MiXCR; each CDR3 protein has one entry. The sample lists around 500,000 distinct CDR3 sequences, more than 10% occurring once. The sample was also linked to a second study, of T cells in Graves' hyperthyroidism and ophthalmopathy.

The source material was peripheral blood mononuclear cells (PBMCs), sampled at new diagnosis, from a patient treated with antithyroid drugs. These receptors were obtained from a woman under 40 with Graves disease. Each CDR3 is given with its conserved first and last residue. A D gene is named only where the DNA matches it firmly. The size field is filled for only some rows; it gives once, few, many or a size class.

TRBV9,.,.,TRBJ2-5,CASSVGGDGGTQYF,TGTGCCAGCAGCGTAGGAGGCGATGGGGGGACCCAGTACTTC
TRBV20-1,.,.,TRBJ2-1,CSARDVRTNHNEQFF,TGCAGTGCTAGAGATGTAAGGACCAACCATAATGAGCAGTTCTTC
TRBV27,many,TRBD1,TRBJ1-5,CASRRGTGFPGQPQHF,TGTGCCAGCAGGCGTGGGACAGGGTTTCCTGGTCAGCCCCAGCATTTT
TRBV9,few,TRBD2,TRBJ2-3,CASSVAGRVDLRADTQYF,TGTGCCAGCAGCGTAGCCGGGAGGGTCGATTTGCGGGCAGATACGCAGTATTTT
TRBV12-3/TRBV12-4,.,.,TRBJ2-7,CASSFGLYEQYF,TGTGCCAGCAGTTTTGGTCTTTACGAGCAGTACTTC
TRBV15,many,.,TRBJ1-5,CATSLGPPSQPQHF,TGTGCCACCAGCCTCGGACCGCCCTCTCAGCCCCAGCATTTT
TRBV19,many,TRBD1,TRBJ1-1,CASSIGTANTEAFF,TGTGCCAGTAGTATTGGGACAGCGAACACTGAAGCTTTCTTT
TRBV7-9,many,TRBD1,TRBJ2-7,CASSLGETGAGYEQYF,TGTGCCAGCAGTTTAGGGGAGACAGGGGCGGGCTACGAGCAGTACTTC
TRBV20-1,few,.,TRBJ2-7,CSAKRGPYEQYF,TGCAGTGCGAAAAGAGGCCCCTACGAGCAGTACTTC
TRBV6-1,.,TRBD2,TRBJ2-1,CASSEFPVLAGNNEQFF,TGTGCCAGCAGTGAATTTCCGGTACTAGCGGGAAACAATGAGCAGTTCTTC
TRBV11-3,many,.,TRBJ2-1,CASSLDRPAPRRDYNEQFF,TGTGCCAGCAGCTTAGATAGGCCGGCGCCGAGGAGAGACTACAATGAGCAGTTCTTC
TRBV3-1,many,TRBD1,TRBJ1-1,CASSRQGAIRPTEAFF,TGTGCCAGCAGCCGCCAGGGGGCGATCCGTCCCACTGAAGCTTTCTTT
TRBV7-9,many,.,TRBJ1-5,CASSLAGMSQHF,TGTGCCAGCAGCTTAGCGGGGATGTCCCAGCATTTT
TRBV12-3/TRBV12-4,many,.,TRBJ1-1,CASSLSGQGGAEAFF,TGTGCCAGCAGTTTATCAGGGCAGGGAGGGGCTGAAGCTTTCTTT
TRBV2,many,.,TRBJ1-1,CASIDGELNTEAFF,TGTGCCAGCATAGATGGGGAATTAAACACTGAAGCTTTCTTT
TRBV28,.,TRBD2,TRBJ2-3,CASSGTTSTDTQYF,TGTGCCTCTAGCGGGACTACTAGCACAGATACGCAGTATTTT
TRBV18,few,.,TRBJ2-2,CASSMSHDGTGELFF,TGTGCCAGCTCAATGAGCCACGATGGGACCGGGGAGCTGTTTTTT
TRBV6-4,many,TRBD1,TRBJ2-5,CASSYSTGTGGETQYF,TGTGCCAGCAGTTACTCGACTGGGACAGGGGGAGAGACCCAGTACTTC
TRBV20-1,many,TRBD1,TRBJ2-2,CSATPGTAPNTGELFF,TGCAGTGCTACGCCCGGGACAGCCCCGAACACCGGGGAGCTGTTTTTT
TRBV11-2,many,.,TRBJ2-5,CASSLEWGYETQYF,TGTGCCAGCAGCTTAGAGTGGGGGTACGAGACCCAGTACTTC
TRBV18,many,.,TRBJ1-1,CASSPPGVRTEAFF,TGTGCCAGCTCACCACCCGGGGTAAGAACTGAAGCTTTCTTT
TRBV19,.,.,TRBJ2-7,CASSLGEVGTYEQYF,TGTGCCAGTAGTCTCGGGGAAGTGGGAACCTACGAGCAGTACTTC
TRBV25-1,many,.,TRBJ2-3,CASTVGTDTQYF,TGTGCCAGCACGGTCGGAACAGATACGCAGTATTTT
TRBV6-2/TRBV6-3,.,.,TRBJ1-5,CASSYLRLPQHF,TGTGCCAGCAGTTACTTAAGGTTGCCCCAGCATTTT
TRBV10-2,many,TRBD1,TRBJ2-1,CASRRPGQGSNEQFF,TGCGCCAGCAGACGACCGGGACAGGGTTCCAATGAGCAGTTCTTC
TRBV20-1,.,TRBD2,TRBJ2-7,CSSLAGEYGSYEQYF,TGCAGTTCTTTAGCGGGAGAGTACGGGTCCTACGAGCAGTACTTC
TRBV4-2,many,.,TRBJ1-2,CASSQEGGYTF,TGTGCCAGCAGCCAAGAGGGTGGCTACACCTTC
TRBV7-8,.,.,TRBJ1-2,CASSSGGYPGYTF,TGTGCCAGCAGCTCCGGGGGCTACCCTGGCTACACCTTC